This TCR beta chain was sequenced during a study of read filtering for tumor transcriptome and immune sequencing. Turning to the study itself: Patients were 17 male and some 15 female, mean age around 66 years, range roughly 47 to 85. Study outcomes and limitations: In IR-seq, single-read clonotypes were roughly 82% of clonotypes but around 3.5% of reads. Even smaller IR-seq throughput identified most shared clonotypes.

This CDR3 contains 14 residues. V lost 3 bases and J 3 bases, leaving 11 bases between the germline ends. Per the germline V gene, CDR1 is SNHLY and CDR2 is FYNNEI. Molecular barcoded adaptors covering alpha/delta and beta/gamma chains were used on 400 to 450 ng RNA. One entry per CDR3 protein results from TCRdb running MiXCR on the reads. The sample lists tens of thousands of distinct CDR3 sequences; approximately 22% were seen once. Sampling of bone marrow took place during active disease in every patient. In the case of this clonotype: The antigen is undetermined.

Material for sequencing was a population of CD138-negative cells sorted from bone marrow. The sequence was obtained from a donor older than 35 with multiple myeloma. V is TRBV2 and J is TRBJ2-5; D uncertain. CDR3 in amino acids: CASSESLAKETQYF. The CDR3 coding sequence is TGTGCCAGCAGTGAGAGCTTAGCCAAAGAGACCCAGTACTTC.